A selection of T cell receptor beta chains follows, all from one sample in a study of regulatory T cells in long-lasting Graves disease. TCRdb itself ran the multiplex PCR reads through MiXCR, one entry per CDR3 protein. The data contain around 400,000 distinct CDR3 sequences, approximately 15% of them singletons. This sample also appeared in a second study, on T cells in Graves' hyperthyroidism and ophthalmopathy.

The source material was peripheral blood mononuclear cells (PBMCs), sampled at new diagnosis, from a patient treated with antithyroid drugs. Receptors were obtained from a woman in her 40s with Graves disease. Both conserved end residues are part of each CDR3. The order of the fields is V gene, CDR3 length, clone size, J gene, D gene, CDR3 DNA, CDR3 protein. The D gene is left open where the match is weak. Some rows mark clone size as missing; the rest say once, few, many or name a class of expanded clone.

>TRBV5-4|16|many|TRBJ1-2|NA
TGTGCCAGCAGCTTGGCCGGCGTAGGGACGGACTATGGCTACACCTTC
CASSLAGVGTDYGYTF
>TRBV10-3|15|many|TRBJ1-4|NA
TGTGCCATCAGTGAGCAGAGGGGAACTAATGAAAAACTGTTTTTT
CAISEQRGTNEKLFF
>TRBV7-6|15|many|TRBJ2-1|NA
TGTGCCAGCAGCTTAAATGACGCCACTAGCACTGAGCAGTTCTTC
CASSLNDATSTEQFF
>TRBV28|14|many|TRBJ2-7|NA
TGTGCCAGCAGTTCCCGAGGGGGCTCCTACGAGCAGTACTTC
CASSSRGGSYEQYF
>TRBV28|14|NA|TRBJ2-3|NA
TGTGCCAGCAGTTTATTGACTGGGACAGATACGCAGTATTTT
CASSLLTGTDTQYF
>TRBV5-1|15|many|TRBJ2-1|NA
TGCGCCAGCAGCTTGAATGAGGGAGAGGCTAGTGAGCAGTTCTTC
CASSLNEGEASEQFF
>TRBV14|15|many|TRBJ2-1|NA
TGTGCCAGCAGCCGCCGGGATCACAAAGGAAATGAGCAGTTCTTC
CASSRRDHKGNEQFF
>TRBV7-9|15|few|TRBJ2-1|TRBD2
TGTGCCAGCAGCTTAGTGGGACTAGCGGCGAATGAGCAGTTCTTC
CASSLVGLAANEQFF
>TRBV30|12|many|TRBJ2-7|NA
TGTGCCTGGCACGACGACCGCTACGAGCAGTACTTC
CAWHDDRYEQYF
>TRBV10-3|14|many|TRBJ2-1|TRBD2
TGTGCCATCAGTGGCGGGAGCTCCTACAATGAGCAGTTCTTC
CAISGGSSYNEQFF
>TRBV12-5|13|many|TRBJ1-1|NA
TGTGCTAGTGGGATAAAATGGGGCACTGAAGCTTTCTTT
CASGIKWGTEAFF
>TRBV6-2/TRBV6-3|16|NA|TRBJ2-5|TRBD2
TGTGCCAGCAAAGAGAGACTAGCGGGACGTTGGGAGACCCAGTACTTC
CASKERLAGRWETQYF
>TRBV20-1|15|many|TRBJ2-5|TRBD2
TGCAGTGCTGACCACGGGACTAGCGGGAGAGAGACCCAGTACTTC
CSADHGTSGRETQYF
>TRBV7-9|14|once|TRBJ1-4|NA
TGTGCCAGCAGCTTCACAGGGAATAATGAAAAACTGTTTTTT
CASSFTGNNEKLFF
>TRBV28|16|once|TRBJ2-4|NA
TGTGCCAGCAGTTTACTGGCAGATCTAGCCAAAAACATTCAGTACTTC
CASSLLADLAKNIQYF
>TRBV19|16|many|TRBJ2-7|TRBD2
TGTGCCAGTAGTATGGGTGAGGCTAGCGGATACTACGAGCAGTACTTC
CASSMGEASGYYEQYF
>TRBV9|15|NA|TRBJ2-2|NA
TGTGCCAGCACCCCCTCGGGTAAAAACACCGGGGAGCTGTTTTTT
CASTPSGKNTGELFF
>TRBV7-9|15|many|TRBJ2-2|NA
TGTGCCAGCAGCTTAGTTGGGACAAGCACCGGGGAGCTGTTTTTT
CASSLVGTSTGELFF
>TRBV9|19|many|TRBJ2-2|TRBD2
TGTGCCAGCAGCCCAACCGGGACTAGCGGGAGTATGCGGCCCGGGGAGCTGTTTTTT
CASSPTGTSGSMRPGELFF
>TRBV18|15|NA|TRBJ2-2|TRBD1
TGTGCCAGCTCACCACCCCGGGACAGGGCCGGGGAGCTGTTTTTT
CASSPPRDRAGELFF
>TRBV30|13|many|TRBJ2-7|NA
TGTGCCTGGAGTGTACACAGTGAGGCTAGGGAGTACTTC
CAWSVHSEAREYF
>TRBV7-9|14|many|TRBJ2-5|NA
TGTGCCAGCAGCCGTGGGACTCCCCAAGAGACCCAGTACTTC
CASSRGTPQETQYF
>TRBV28|14|many|TRBJ2-7|NA
TGTGCCAGCAGCCAGGCTTCGGGGTACTACGAGCAGTACTTC
CASSQASGYYEQYF